One sample yielded the 3 T cell receptor beta chains listed below, sequenced in a study of blood T cell repertoires in COVID-19. Some clones are missing from TCRdb's copy, which holds only in-frame ones; the method was immunoSEQ multiplex PCR. The sample shows 140,000 to 150,000 clones, approximately 79% of them seen only once. Sequencing used peripheral blood. Receptor source: a man aged 50 to 59 with active or convalescent COVID-19.

This clone has only a few counts. The genes are TRBV28 and TRBJ2-1; tentatively, D is TRBD2 (6 bases). The germline gives CDR1 MDHEN, CDR2 SYDVKM. Trimming stripped 6 bases from V and 3 bases from J, with 12 bases between. This CDR3 spans 14 amino acids. The CDR3 here is CASRLSGFYNEQFF. The CDR3 DNA follows: TGTGCCAGCAGGCTTAGCGGATTCTACAATGAGCAGTTCTTC.

The rearrangement links TRBV4-2 to TRBJ2-1; TRBD2 matches at 10 bases. Germline values: CDR1 LGHNA, CDR2 YNFKEQ. The J segment lost 0 bases and the V segment lost 0 bases, leaving 20 bases of the junction unmatched. This CDR3 contains 23 residues. The chain's CDR3 is CASSQDESFGLAGGLSSYNEQFF. The CDR3 nucleotides read TGTGCCAGCAGCCAAGATGAAAGCTTTGGGTTAGCGGGAGGACTTAGCTCCTACAATGAGCAGTTCTTC.

The chain couples TRBV9 to TRBJ1-2; possible D gene TRBD1, 5 bases. Germline V lookup: CDR1 SGDLS, CDR2 YYNGEE. The CDR3 is 14 amino acids. V dropped 0 bases and J dropped 1 base, with 7 bases sitting between them. The CDR3 DNA reads TGTGCCAGCAGCGTAGACGGGGGTAACTATGGCTACACCTTC. Its protein product is CASSVDGGNYGYTF.